Given below is one T cell receptor (beta chain) in context. Its antigen remains unknown. V shed 3 bases and J shed 5 bases, with 3 bases lying between them. The CDR3 loop spans 11 amino acids. The germline V gene encodes CDR1 LNHDA and CDR2 SQIVND (reference sequence). Quantitative 5'-RACE was performed with molecular barcodes, and it yielded the TCR beta libraries. TCRdb recomputed calls from the 5' RACE reads with MiXCR, one row per CDR3 protein. The repertoire holds about 110,000 distinct CDR3 sequences, around 24% seen once, with 9% to 15% in the top ten. The data derive from a study of CD8 T cells in ankylosing spondylitis. Study-level results: Some of the motif variants had earlier been found in reactive arthritis patients' fluid and blood. Disease-linked clones reportedly showed significant enrichment in matched ankylosing spondylitis synovial fluid. Apparently characteristic of ankylosing spondylitis blood was a TCR beta motif (fewer than 10 highly homologous variants).

Sequenced material: synovial fluid, either unsorted or a sorted T cell fraction (not recorded which). The clonotype was recovered from a male donor with ankylosing spondylitis. The rearrangement links TRBV19 to TRBJ2-3; D is undetermined. DNA for the CDR3: TGTGCCAGTAGTATGATAGATACGCAGTATTTT. It specifies CASSMIDTQYF. Complete variable domain (other parts from reference TRBV19 and TRBJ2-3): DGGITQSPKYLFRKEGQNVTLSCEQNLNHDAMYWYRQDPGQGLRLIYYSQIVNDFQKGDIAEGYSVSREKKESFPLTVTSAQKNPTAFYLCASSMIDTQYFGPGTRLTVL.